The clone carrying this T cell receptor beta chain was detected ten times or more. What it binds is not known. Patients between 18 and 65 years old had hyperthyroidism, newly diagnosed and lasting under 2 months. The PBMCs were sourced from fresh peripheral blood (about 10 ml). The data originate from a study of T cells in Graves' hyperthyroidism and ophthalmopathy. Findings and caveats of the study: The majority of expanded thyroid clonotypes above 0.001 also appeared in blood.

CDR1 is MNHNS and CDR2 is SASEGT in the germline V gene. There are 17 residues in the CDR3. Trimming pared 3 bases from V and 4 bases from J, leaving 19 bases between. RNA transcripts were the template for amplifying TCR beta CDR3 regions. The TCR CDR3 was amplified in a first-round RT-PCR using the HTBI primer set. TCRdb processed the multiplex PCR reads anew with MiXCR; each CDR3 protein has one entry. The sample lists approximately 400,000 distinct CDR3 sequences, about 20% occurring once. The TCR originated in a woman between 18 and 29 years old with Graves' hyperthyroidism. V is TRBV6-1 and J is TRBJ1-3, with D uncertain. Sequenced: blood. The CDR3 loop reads CASSDGGLGTYGNTIYF. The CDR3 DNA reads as TGTGCCAGCAGTGATGGAGGACTGGGAACTTACGGAAACACCATATATTTT.